These 7 T cell receptor beta chains originate from one sample sequenced in a study of blood T cell repertoires in COVID-19. Repertoires were generated with immunoSEQ multiplex PCR, while TCRdb's copy carries only in-frame clones and drops some. The sample has some 240,000 clones, around 81% seen once. Sequenced material: peripheral blood. The receptors shown here come from a woman aged 70-85 years with acute or convalescent COVID-19.

The rearrangement links TRBV10-3 to TRBJ2-3, with 10 bases identical to TRBD1. Germline trimming cut 0 bases from V and 7 bases from J; bases unmatched to any gene: 4. The CDR3 runs 15 residues. CDR1 and CDR2 (germline): ENHRY, SYGVKD. The CDR3 spells CAISESGGQGNTQYF. CDR3 DNA: TGTGCCATCAGTGAGTCGGGGGGACAGGGGAATACGCAGTATTTT.

The rearrangement joins TRBV5-1 to TRBJ2-5, with unresolved D. V lost 5 bases and J 1 base, leaving 12 bases between the germline ends. Germline V gene data show CDR1 as SGHRS and CDR2 as YFSETQ. The length of the CDR3 is 14 residues. In DNA form, the CDR3 reads TGCGCCAGCAGGGGCCCCTCCCTCCAAGAGACCCAGTACTTC. Amino acids: CASRGPSLQETQYF.

V usage is TRBV10-1 and J usage is TRBJ2-6; the D is unclear. V was trimmed by 6 bases and J by 4 bases, leaving 10 bases between them. The CDR3 spans 14 residues. Germline V gene sequence: CDR1 WNHNN, CDR2 SYGVQD (reference sequence). The CDR3 DNA is TGCGCCAGCAGCCCCGGGTTCGGGGCCAACGTCCTGACTTTC. Encoded protein: CASSPGFGANVLTF.

The genes are TRBV18 and TRBJ1-2; the D gene is possibly TRBD1 (5 bases). Trimming cost V 3 bases and J 0 bases, with 8 bases left between them. Per germline, CDR1 KGHSH and CDR2 LQKENI. The CDR3 covers 14 residues. The CDR3 DNA reads TGTGCCAGCTCACCGCGGACATCTAACTATGGCTACACCTTC. Translating it yields CASSPRTSNYGYTF.

Only a few counts were recorded for this clone. This sequence joins TRBV2 and TRBJ1-2; TRBD1 is a possible D gene (6 bases). Germline lookup yields CDR1 SNHLY and CDR2 FYNNEI. The CDR3 extends over 11 amino acids. V lost 10 bases, J lost 5 bases, and 11 bases lay in between. The CDR3 bases are TGTGCCATTTCCCAGGGGTATGGCTACACCTTC. Protein: CAISQGYGYTF.

This clone was found a few times. V gene TRBV5-1 combines with J gene TRBJ2-7; 7 bases fit TRBD1. The CDR3 length is 18 residues. Germline CDR1 is SGHRS and CDR2 is YFSETQ. V lost 0 bases and J lost 0; bases outside the gene matches: 12. The CDR3 loop is CASSLALRLTGSSYEQYF. CDR3 nucleotide sequence: TGCGCCAGCAGCTTGGCCCTTCGATTGACAGGGAGCTCCTACGAGCAGTACTTC.

The sample holds one count of this clone. V usage is TRBV25-1 and J usage is TRBJ1-2, with 7 bases that match TRBD1. Germline values: CDR1 MGHDK, CDR2 SYGVNS. The CDR3 runs to 15 residues. V was pared by 3 bases and J by 6 bases, with 10 bases of the junction left unmatched. Here the CDR3 reads CASSETGNAFHGYTF. The CDR3 coding sequence is TGTGCCAGCAGTGAGACAGGGAATGCGTTCCATGGCTACACCTTC.